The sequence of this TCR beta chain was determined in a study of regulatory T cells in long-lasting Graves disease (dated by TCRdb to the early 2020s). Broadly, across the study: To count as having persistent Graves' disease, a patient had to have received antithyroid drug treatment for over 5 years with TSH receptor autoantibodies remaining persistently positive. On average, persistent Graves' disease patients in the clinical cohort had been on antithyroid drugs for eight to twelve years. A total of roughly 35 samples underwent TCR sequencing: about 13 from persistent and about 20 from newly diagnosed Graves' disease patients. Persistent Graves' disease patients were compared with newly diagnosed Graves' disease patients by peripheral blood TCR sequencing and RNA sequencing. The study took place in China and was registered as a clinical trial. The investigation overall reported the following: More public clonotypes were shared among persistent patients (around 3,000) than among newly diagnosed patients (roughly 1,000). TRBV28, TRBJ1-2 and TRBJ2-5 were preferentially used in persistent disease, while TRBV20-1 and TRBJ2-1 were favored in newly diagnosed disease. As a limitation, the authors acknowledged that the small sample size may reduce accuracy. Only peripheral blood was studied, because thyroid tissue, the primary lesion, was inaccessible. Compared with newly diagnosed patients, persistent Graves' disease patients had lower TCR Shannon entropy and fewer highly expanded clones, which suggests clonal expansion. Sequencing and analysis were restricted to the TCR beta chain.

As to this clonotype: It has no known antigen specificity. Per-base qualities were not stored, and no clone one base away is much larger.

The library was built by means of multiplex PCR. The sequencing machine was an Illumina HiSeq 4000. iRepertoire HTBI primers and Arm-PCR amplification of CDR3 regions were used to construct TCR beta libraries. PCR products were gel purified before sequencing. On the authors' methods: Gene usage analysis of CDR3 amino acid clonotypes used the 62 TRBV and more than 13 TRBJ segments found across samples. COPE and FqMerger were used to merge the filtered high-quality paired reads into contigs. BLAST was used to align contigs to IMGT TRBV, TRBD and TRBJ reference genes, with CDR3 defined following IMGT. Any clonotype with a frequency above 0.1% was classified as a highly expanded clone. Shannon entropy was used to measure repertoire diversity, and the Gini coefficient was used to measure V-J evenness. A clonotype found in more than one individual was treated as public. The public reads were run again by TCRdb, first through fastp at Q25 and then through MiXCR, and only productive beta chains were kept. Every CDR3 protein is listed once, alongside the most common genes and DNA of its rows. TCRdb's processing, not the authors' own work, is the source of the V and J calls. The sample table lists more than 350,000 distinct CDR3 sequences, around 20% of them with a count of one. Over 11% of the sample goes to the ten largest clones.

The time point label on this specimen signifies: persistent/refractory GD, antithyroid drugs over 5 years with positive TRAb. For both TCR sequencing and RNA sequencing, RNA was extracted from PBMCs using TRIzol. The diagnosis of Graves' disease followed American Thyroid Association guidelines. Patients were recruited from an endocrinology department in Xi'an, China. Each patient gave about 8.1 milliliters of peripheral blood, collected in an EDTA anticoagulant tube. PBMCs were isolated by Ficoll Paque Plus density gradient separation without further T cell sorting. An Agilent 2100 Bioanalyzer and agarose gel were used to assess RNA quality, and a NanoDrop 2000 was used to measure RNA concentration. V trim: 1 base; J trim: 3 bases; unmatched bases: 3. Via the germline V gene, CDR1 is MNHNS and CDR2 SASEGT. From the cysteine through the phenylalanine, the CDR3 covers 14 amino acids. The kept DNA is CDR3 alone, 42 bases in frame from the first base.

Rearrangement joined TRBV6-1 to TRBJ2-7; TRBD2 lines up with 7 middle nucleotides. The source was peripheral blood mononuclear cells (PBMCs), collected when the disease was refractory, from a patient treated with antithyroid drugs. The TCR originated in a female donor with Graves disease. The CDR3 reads CASSEGLAVYEQYF. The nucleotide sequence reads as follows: TGTGCCAGCAGTGAAGGACTAGCTGTCTACGAGCAGTACTTC.